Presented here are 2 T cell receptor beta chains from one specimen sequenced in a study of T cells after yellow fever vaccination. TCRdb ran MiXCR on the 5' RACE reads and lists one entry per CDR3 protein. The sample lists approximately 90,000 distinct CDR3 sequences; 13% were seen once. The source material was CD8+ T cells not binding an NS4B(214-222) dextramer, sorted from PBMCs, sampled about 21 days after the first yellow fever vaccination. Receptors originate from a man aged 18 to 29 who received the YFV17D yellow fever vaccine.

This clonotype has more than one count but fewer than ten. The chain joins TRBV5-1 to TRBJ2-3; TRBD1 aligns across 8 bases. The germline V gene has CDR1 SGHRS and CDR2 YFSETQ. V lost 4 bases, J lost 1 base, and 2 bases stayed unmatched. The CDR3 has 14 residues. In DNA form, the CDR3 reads TGCGCCAGCAGCAACAGGGGGGGCACAGATACGCAGTATTTT. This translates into CASSNRGGTDTQYF.

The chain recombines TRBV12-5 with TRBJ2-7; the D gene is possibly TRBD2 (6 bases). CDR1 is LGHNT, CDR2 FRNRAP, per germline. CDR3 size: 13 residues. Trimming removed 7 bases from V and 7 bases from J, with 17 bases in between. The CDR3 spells CASAQGLGGEQYF. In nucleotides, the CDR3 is TGTGCTAGTGCCCAGGGCCTCGGGGGAGAGCAGTACTTC.